This T cell receptor (beta chain) was sequenced in a study of blood T cell repertoires in COVID-19. Study information: The United States, Italy and Spain were the sources of the acute and convalescent COVID-19 samples.

In the source study's methods: Reference gene primer amplification yielded estimated nucleated cell counts. TCRdb's copy holds only in-frame clones and misses some; the assay was immunoSEQ multiplex PCR. Clonal size and the V and J genes are those of that table, whereas D and trimming came from the DNA. The table shows 300,000 to 350,000 clones, with more than 70% occurring only once. Patients in Seattle were enrolled during active infection, then followed longitudinally. V lost 3 bases, J lost 0 bases, and 2 bases stayed unmatched. This CDR3 comprises 15 residues. CDR1 is SGHRS and CDR2 is YFSETQ in the germline V gene.

This receptor was taken from a woman aged 60-75 years with COVID-19, enrolled during active disease. Material: peripheral blood. The V gene is TRBV5-1, the J gene TRBJ1-1, with 10 bases that match TRBD1. The CDR3 spells CASSWGQGMNTEAFF. The DNA of the CDR3 is TGCGCCAGCAGCTGGGGACAGGGGATGAACACTGAAGCTTTCTTT.